The rows below give T cell receptor beta chains drawn from one sample of a study of T cell repertoires in cytomegalovirus infection. TCRdb recomputed calls from the reads with MiXCR, one row per CDR3 protein. The sample has around 900,000 distinct CDR3 sequences, approximately 31% seen once. Their recognized antigens are unknown. The starting material was cultured CD8+ T cells from PBMCs, obtained from culture after CMV antigen stimulation. The origin of the receptors is a human donor in good health (CMV status not recorded). Some clones in this sample may be carry-over from other donors' samples. Both conserved end residues are part of each CDR3. The D gene is left open where the match is weak. For some rows the clone size is stated as once, few or many, or as a class when expanded; others skip it.

v_call	j_call	clone_size	d_call	cdr3_nt	cdr3_aa
TRBV7-2	TRBJ1-5	NA	NA	TGTGCCAGCAGCCCAGAACTTGGGGGCAATCAGCCCCAGCATTTT	CASSPELGGNQPQHF
TRBV15	TRBJ1-5	once	NA	TGTGCCACCAGCAGTGTGACAGGCAAACAGCCCCAGCATTTT	CATSSVTGKQPQHF
TRBV7-8	TRBJ1-2	many	TRBD1	TGTGCCAGCAGCTTAGCGTTTTCAATTCGGGACAGGGATGGCTACACCTTC	CASSLAFSIRDRDGYTF
TRBV7-6	TRBJ2-7	many	NA	TGTGCCAGCAGCGGAGGGCGGGATGGATACGAGCAGTACTTC	CASSGGRDGYEQYF
TRBV7-2	TRBJ2-1	many	TRBD2	TGTGCCAGCAGCGCCTTTACTAGCGGGGGCTACAATGAGCAGTTCTTC	CASSAFTSGGYNEQFF
TRBV4-1	TRBJ1-6	few	NA	TGCGCCAGCAGCCAAGTTGTGGCGTCTAATTCACCCCTCCACTTT	CASSQVVASNSPLHF
TRBV19	TRBJ2-5	NA	TRBD2	TGTGCCAGTAGTGGGAAGAGCGGGGTCGGAGAGACCCAGTACTTC	CASSGKSGVGETQYF
TRBV6-4	TRBJ1-1	many	NA	TGTGCCAGCAGTGATCGGCAGAACACTGAAGCTTTCTTT	CASSDRQNTEAFF
TRBV7-6	TRBJ2-1	few	NA	TGTGCCAGCAGCTTAGAACCCATCGGCTCCTACAATGAGCAGTTCTTC	CASSLEPIGSYNEQFF
TRBV27	TRBJ2-7	few	TRBD1	TGTGCCAGCAGTTTTAGGGGACAGGGTTACTACGAGCAGTACTTC	CASSFRGQGYYEQYF
TRBV12-3/TRBV12-4	TRBJ2-1	many	TRBD2	TGTGCCAGCCTAACGGGGGGGGTCTACAATGAGCAGTTCTTC	CASLTGGVYNEQFF
TRBV11-2	TRBJ2-4	many	NA	TGTGCCAGCAGCCCCGGAGAGGGGCGGTGGGACATTCAGTACTTC	CASSPGEGRWDIQYF
TRBV7-6	TRBJ2-5	many	TRBD2	TGTGCCAGCAGCTTTGTAGCGGGGGCGCAAGAGACCCAGTACTTC	CASSFVAGAQETQYF
TRBV7-9	TRBJ2-1	many	NA	TGTGCCAGCAGCCCGGACAGTAAGACCCACAATGAGCAGTTCTTC	CASSPDSKTHNEQFF
TRBV18	TRBJ2-7	NA	TRBD1	TGTGCCAGCTCACCGGGACCCGGGACAGGGCTGGAGTCCTACGAGCAGTACTTC	CASSPGPGTGLESYEQYF
TRBV11-3	TRBJ1-1	NA	NA	TGTGCCAGCAGCTTAGATAGGGGCAGCAACACTGAAGCTTTCTTT	CASSLDRGSNTEAFF
TRBV7-9	TRBJ2-1	NA	NA	TGTGCCAGCAGCTTAGTCGGACAAAGTGAGCAGTTCTTC	CASSLVGQSEQFF
TRBV27	TRBJ2-3	NA	NA	TGTGCCAGCAGTTCCGGGACGGTTTTCACAGATACGCAGTATTTT	CASSSGTVFTDTQYF
TRBV5-4	TRBJ2-3	few	NA	TGTGCCAGCAGCGCAGGACACGCTAGCACAGATACGCAGTATTTT	CASSAGHASTDTQYF
TRBV20-1	TRBJ2-1	NA	TRBD2	TGCAGTGCTAGAGGCGGGGGGCTCTACAATGAGCAGTTCTTC	CSARGGGLYNEQFF
TRBV12-3/TRBV12-4	TRBJ1-3	NA	NA	TGTGCCAGCAGTTTAGTCTCAGCCTCTGGAAACACCATATATTTT	CASSLVSASGNTIYF
TRBV12-3/TRBV12-4	TRBJ1-1	NA	NA	TGTGCCAGCAGTTTAGATCTAGGACACAGGTTCTGGAACACTGAAGCTTTCTTT	CASSLDLGHRFWNTEAFF
TRBV4-1	TRBJ2-3	NA	NA	TGCGCCAGCAGCCAAGACGGAGAGGCGGGAGATACGCAGTATTTT	CASSQDGEAGDTQYF
TRBV12-3/TRBV12-4	TRBJ1-2	many	TRBD1	TGTGCCAGCAGTTTCCGCCCAACAAGGACAGGAGCTAACTATGGCTACACCTTC	CASSFRPTRTGANYGYTF
TRBV27	TRBJ1-1	NA	NA	TGTGCCAGCAGTTTATCGAGTCGCGATATGTTGGGACCAGGTTTCCCTGAAGCTTTCTTT	CASSLSSRDMLGPGFPEAFF
TRBV7-2	TRBJ1-2	many	NA	TGTGCCAGCAGCACCCGGGGGAATGGCTACACCTTC	CASSTRGNGYTF
TRBV19	TRBJ1-1	NA	NA	TGTGCCAGTAGTATACAGGTTGAAGCTTTCTTT	CASSIQVEAFF
TRBV14	TRBJ1-1	few	NA	TGTGCCAGCAGCCAAGATGGGGGGCCCACTGAAGCTTTCTTT	CASSQDGGPTEAFF
TRBV5-1	TRBJ1-2	NA	NA	TGCGCCAGCAGCTTCAGTGGACAGCAGAAACTCTATGGCTACACCTTC	CASSFSGQQKLYGYTF
TRBV7-6	TRBJ1-5	many	NA	TGTGCCAGCAGCCATAGCGGGGCTGGAAATCAGCCCCAGCATTTT	CASSHSGAGNQPQHF
TRBV27	TRBJ2-7	NA	TRBD2	TGTGTCAGCAGTCCTAGCGGGGGGCCCAAGTCCTACGAGCAGTACTTC	CVSSPSGGPKSYEQYF
TRBV10-3	TRBJ2-5	NA	NA	TGTGCCATCAGTGAGTCGAGGCAGCACCCCCAAGAGACCCAGTACTTC	CAISESRQHPQETQYF
TRBV7-9	TRBJ2-7	few	NA	TGTGCCAGCAGCTCCAACCTGGGGGGGACAGGCTGGGAGCAGTACTTC	CASSSNLGGTGWEQYF
TRBV7-6	TRBJ1-1	many	NA	TGTGCCAGCAGCTTAGCCGGGACGGACACTGAAGCTTTCTTT	CASSLAGTDTEAFF
TRBV29-1	TRBJ2-2	NA	TRBD2	TGCAGCGTTGAAGACAAGGGACTAGCGGGGGGTCTCACCGGGGAGCTGTTTTTT	CSVEDKGLAGGLTGELFF
TRBV7-3	TRBJ1-2	NA	TRBD1	TGTGCCAGCAGTGACAGGGGGCGTGGCGGCTACACCTTC	CASSDRGRGGYTF